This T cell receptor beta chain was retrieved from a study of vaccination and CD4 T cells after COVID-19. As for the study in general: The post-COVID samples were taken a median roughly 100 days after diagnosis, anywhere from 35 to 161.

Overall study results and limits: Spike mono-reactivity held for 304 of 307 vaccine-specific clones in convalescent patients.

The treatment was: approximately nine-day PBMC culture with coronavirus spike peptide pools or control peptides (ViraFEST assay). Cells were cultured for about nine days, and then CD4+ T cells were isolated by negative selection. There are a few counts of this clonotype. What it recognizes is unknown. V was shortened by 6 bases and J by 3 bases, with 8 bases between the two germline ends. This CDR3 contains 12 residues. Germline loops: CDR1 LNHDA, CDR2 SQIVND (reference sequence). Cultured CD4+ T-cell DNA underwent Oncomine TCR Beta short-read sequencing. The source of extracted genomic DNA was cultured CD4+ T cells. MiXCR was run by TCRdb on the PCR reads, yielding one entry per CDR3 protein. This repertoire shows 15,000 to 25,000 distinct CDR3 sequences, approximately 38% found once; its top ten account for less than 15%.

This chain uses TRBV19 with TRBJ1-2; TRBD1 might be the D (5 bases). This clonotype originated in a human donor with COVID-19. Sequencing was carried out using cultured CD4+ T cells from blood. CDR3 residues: CASRDIYYGYTF. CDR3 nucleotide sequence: TGTGCCAGTAGGGACATTTACTATGGCTACACCTTC.